This TCR beta chain was sequenced during a study of CD8 T cells in ankylosing spondylitis. Study-level results: The clones that were linked to disease were reported to be significantly enriched in matched synovial fluid samples from ankylosing spondylitis patients. The study identified a TCR beta motif of 7 or 8 highly homologous variants that appeared characteristic of ankylosing spondylitis blood.

Ten or more counts support this clonotype. Its target is not known. Quantitative 5'-RACE was performed with molecular barcodes, and it yielded the TCR beta libraries. TCRdb called the 5' RACE reads again in MiXCR, with one record for every CDR3 protein. This table holds 150,000 to 200,000 distinct CDR3 sequences, 15% to 20% found once. The source of this sequence is a male donor aged 5 to 29 with ankylosing spondylitis or in good health (not recorded which). Sequenced: blood, either unsorted or a sorted T cell fraction (not recorded which).

The CDR3 loop reads CASSFLAGGAYNEQFF. The CDR3 nucleotides are TGTGCCAGCAGCTTCTTAGCGGGAGGGGCTTACAATGAGCAGTTCTTC. The chain employs TRBV11-3 and TRBJ2-1; TRBD2 matches at 11 bases. The germline V gene encodes CDR1 SGHNT and CDR2 YENEEA. The CDR3 runs to 16 residues. V trimming: 3 bases; J trimming: 4 bases; junction bases outside the gene matches: 5.